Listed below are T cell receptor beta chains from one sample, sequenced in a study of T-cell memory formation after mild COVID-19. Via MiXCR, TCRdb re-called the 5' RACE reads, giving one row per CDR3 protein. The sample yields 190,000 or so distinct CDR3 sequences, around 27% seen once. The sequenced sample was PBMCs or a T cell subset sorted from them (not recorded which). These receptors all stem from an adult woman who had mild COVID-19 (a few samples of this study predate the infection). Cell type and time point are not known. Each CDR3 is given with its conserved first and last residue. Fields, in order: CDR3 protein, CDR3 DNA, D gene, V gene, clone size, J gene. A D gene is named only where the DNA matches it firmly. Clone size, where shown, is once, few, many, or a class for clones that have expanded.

CDR3 protein: CSARDRRGGRTTDTQYF; CDR3 DNA: TGCAGTGCTAGAGATCGGAGGGGGGGCCGTACGACAGATACGCAGTATTTT; D gene: NA; V gene: TRBV20-1; clone size: few; J gene: TRBJ2-3
CDR3 protein: CASSWVGRYNEQFF; CDR3 DNA: TGTGCCAGCAGTTGGGTGGGAAGGTACAATGAGCAGTTCTTC; D gene: NA; V gene: TRBV6-2/TRBV6-3; clone size: many; J gene: TRBJ2-1
CDR3 protein: CASSTARLHPYNEQFF; CDR3 DNA: TGTGCCAGCAGCACGGCCCGACTACATCCCTACAATGAGCAGTTCTTC; D gene: NA; V gene: TRBV7-2; clone size: NA; J gene: TRBJ2-1
CDR3 protein: CASSYNRDGEAFF; CDR3 DNA: TGTGCCAGCAGCTATAACCGGGACGGGGAAGCTTTCTTT; D gene: NA; V gene: TRBV7-6; clone size: NA; J gene: TRBJ1-1
CDR3 protein: CATSEDRVQGEGYTF; CDR3 DNA: TGTGCCACCAGCGAAGACAGGGTTCAGGGCGAGGGCTACACCTTC; D gene: TRBD1; V gene: TRBV15; clone size: few; J gene: TRBJ1-2
CDR3 protein: CASLSTTAYEQFF; CDR3 DNA: TGTGCCAGTCTAAGTACGACGGCCTATGAGCAGTTCTTC; D gene: NA; V gene: TRBV19; clone size: NA; J gene: TRBJ2-1
CDR3 protein: CSARWTSGRANEQFF; CDR3 DNA: TGCAGTGCTAGATGGACTAGCGGGAGGGCGAATGAGCAGTTCTTC; D gene: TRBD2; V gene: TRBV20-1; clone size: NA; J gene: TRBJ2-1
CDR3 protein: CASSESGRGREAFF; CDR3 DNA: TGTGCCAGCAGTGAATCGGGCAGGGGCCGTGAAGCTTTCTTT; D gene: NA; V gene: TRBV2; clone size: NA; J gene: TRBJ1-1
CDR3 protein: CAIRSGNSPLHF; CDR3 DNA: TGTGCCATCAGATCGGGGAATTCACCCCTCCACTTT; D gene: NA; V gene: TRBV10-3; clone size: NA; J gene: TRBJ1-6
CDR3 protein: CASSQVPGETEAFF; CDR3 DNA: TGTGCCAGCAGCCAAGTCCCAGGGGAAACTGAAGCTTTCTTT; D gene: NA; V gene: TRBV3-1; clone size: NA; J gene: TRBJ1-1